The text below deals with one TCR beta chain. What it recognizes is unknown. Generated by immunoSEQ multiplex PCR, the TCRdb table keeps only in-frame clones and is missing some. This sample has roughly 34,000 clones; more than 75% occur once, and the top ten carry about 4.2%. These data belong to a study of T cells in localized non-small cell lung cancer. General observations from the study: Detection in adjacent lung was observed for a median approximately 52 of the top 100 tumor clones. T cell clonality was highest in uninvolved adjacent lung, above tumor. Those with higher blood T cell density had longer overall survival.

V lost 3 bases, J lost 7 bases, and 10 bases stayed unmatched. In germline, CDR1 is KGHSH, CDR2 LQKENI. This CDR3 comprises 15 residues. This TCR derives from a male donor aged 60 or over with stage III lung adenocarcinoma. Sequenced material: peripheral blood, taken before any cancer treatment. The chain recombines TRBV18 with TRBJ2-7, with 9 positions matching TRBD1. The CDR3 DNA reads as TGTGCCAGCTCACCCGAGGGACAGGGTAGATCTGAGCAGTACTTC. This encodes CASSPEGQGRSEQYF.